This TCR beta chain was sequenced for a study of immune evolution from preneoplasia to lung adenocarcinoma (dated by TCRdb to about 2021). For context, the study as a whole: HLA loss of heterozygosity was seen in about 7%, 15% and 30% of AIS, MIA and ADC lesions, and in no AAH lesions. The overall cohort comprised about 57 patients with pulmonary nodules who underwent surgical resection. Resected precursor lesions (AAH, AIS, MIA) and invasive adenocarcinomas were compared against paired morphologically normal lung tissue. The study used immune gene expression, TCR sequencing and multiplex immunofluorescence to profile the immune contexture of lung adenocarcinoma precursors and invasive adenocarcinoma. According to the study, 95 to 120 samples went through TCR sequencing. The sample size was set by how many specimens were available, not by a prior power calculation. Class I HLA alleles were inferred from exome data with POLYSOLVER, and allele-specific HLA loss was detected with LOHHLA. The immune data were integrated with whole exome sequencing and methylation data obtained from the same cohort of nodules. TCR sequencing data were obtained from more than 45 patients.

Broader findings and caveats from the paper: Normal lung showed the highest clonality, whereas later-stage lesions appeared to have higher T cell density and diversity but lower clonality. T cell clonality was highest in KRAS-mutant nodules compared with EGFR-mutant or double wild-type lesions. Findings were based on association rather than direct causation; larger cohorts with long-term follow-up and longitudinal biopsies were deemed needed. All patients were from Japan and China, so applicability to Western populations was uncertain. Normal lung had the highest top T cell clone frequencies, which appeared to decline progressively from AAH through AIS, MIA and invasive adenocarcinoma.

The immunoSEQ hsTCRbeta Kit was used to sequence TCR beta CDR3 regions from DNA. The study's own analysis went as follows. The ImmunoSEQ Analyzer was used to analyse the TCR sequencing data. T cell clonality was calculated on productive rearrangements as 1 minus Pielou's evenness. T cell diversity was measured with the inverse Simpson index on productive templates. T cell density was TCR beta template counts normalized to usable DNA, estimated by amplifying and sequencing housekeeping genes. TCR metrics were compared across histologic stages using two-sided Kruskal-Wallis tests. TCRdb's version of the immuneACCESS table is confined to in-frame rearrangements and falls short of the full clone set. An unresolved V gene accounts for under half of the shortfall where checked; the remainder is of unknown origin. V, J and clone size are taken as reported in that table, and D and trimming were inferred from the DNA itself. Present in this sample are some 15,000 clones, 80% of which were seen just once. Over 4.5% of the sample lies in the top ten.

As encoded in the germline V gene (reference sequence), CDR1 is LNHDA while CDR2 is SQIVND. Between the V and J ends, shortened by 1 base and 4 bases respectively, the junction contains 11 bases. CDR3 length: 14 amino acids, cysteine to phenylalanine. The sequence is cut down to CDR3 DNA, 42 bases in frame from base 1. About this clone: It lacks a known antigen. No quality values exist for individual bases; no much larger clone is one base distant.

Between the mid-2010s and the late 2010s, the patients underwent resection in either Japan or China. The histologic diagnosis of each case was independently confirmed on H&E slides by two lung cancer pathologists. Premalignant or tumor cells were enriched for nucleic acid extraction by macro-dissection performed after pathologic assessment. FFPE tissue was used for DNA isolation with the AllPrep DNA/RNA FFPE Kit. Rearrangement joined TRBV19 to TRBJ2-7; a tentative D match to TRBD1 spans 6 bases. The receptor comes from a person in their 70s with lung adenocarcinoma. Sequenced: FFPE minimally invasive lung adenocarcinoma tissue. Reading the label with the study, this specimen's cell subset or site is: micro-invasive lung adenocarcinoma (MIA). CDR3 protein: CASSIGGPGYEQYF. DNA sequence: TGTGCCAGTAGTATAGGGGGGCCGGGGTACGAGCAGTACTTC.